Listed here are 8 T cell receptor beta chains from one sample, sequenced in a study of shared clonotypes between healthy human individuals. Produced via immunoSEQ multiplex PCR; TCRdb's table is partial and in-frame only. The profile shows approximately 700,000 clones, 73% of them singletons. The source material was memory CD4+ T cells sorted from blood. The sample's subset: CD45RA-negative fraction. All receptors come from a woman aged 25-40 years in good health.

V gene TRBV28 combines with J gene TRBJ2-7, with D uncertain. CDR1 is MDHEN, CDR2 SYDVKM, per germline. The ends were cut back, 6 bases at V and 1 base at J, with 10 bases in the middle. The CDR3 extends over 13 amino acids. This CDR3 reads CASSSTESYEQYF. The CDR3 DNA sequence: TGTGCCAGCAGCTCCACGGAGTCCTACGAGCAGTACTTC.

The chain combines TRBV28 with TRBJ2-1, with D possibly being TRBD1 (6 bases). This CDR3 spans 15 amino acids. Germline CDR1 and CDR2: MDHEN and SYDVKM. Trimming took off 9 bases at V and 4 bases at J, with 19 bases between the two ends. The CDR3 spells CASNEQGSGYNEQFF. The CDR3 nucleotides read TGTGCCAGTAATGAACAGGGTTCGGGTTACAATGAGCAGTTCTTC.

The rearrangement links TRBV5-1 to TRBJ2-7; 7 nucleotides align to TRBD2. The CDR3 runs 14 residues. Germline V CDR1 and CDR2: SGHRS, YFSETQ. The trim removed 4 bases at V and 2 bases at J, leaving 6 bases unmatched. The CDR3: CASSGGVGAYEQYF. The CDR3 nucleotides read TGCGCCAGCAGCGGGGGGGTTGGAGCCTACGAGCAGTACTTC.

This sequence joins TRBV6-1 and TRBJ2-7; 7 positions agree with TRBD2. This CDR3 contains 15 residues. V trimming: 1 base; J trimming: 3 bases; junction bases outside the gene matches: 6. Germline V CDR1 and CDR2: MNHNS, SASEGT. CDR3 nucleotide sequence: TGTGCCAGCAGTGAAGTGGCGGGAGTCATCTACGAGCAGTACTTC. Translation gives CASSEVAGVIYEQYF.

This chain uses TRBV7-9 with TRBJ2-7; 8 nucleotides align to TRBD1. Germline loops: CDR1 SEHNR, CDR2 FQNEAQ (reference sequence). V was pared by 5 bases and J by 1 base, with 7 bases of the junction left unmatched. This CDR3 has 15 amino acids. The CDR3 region is CASSGRQGKSYEQYF. DNA of the CDR3: TGTGCCAGCAGCGGGAGACAGGGGAAATCCTACGAGCAGTACTTC.

The rearrangement uses TRBV27 and TRBJ1-4; 11 nucleotides line up with TRBD1. J lost 8 bases, V lost 6 bases, and 8 bases had no gene match. Germline V lookup: CDR1 MNHEY, CDR2 SMNVEV (reference sequence). This CDR3 is built from 15 residues. CDR3 in DNA: TGTGCCAGCAGAACGGACAGGGGGCGCGAAGAAAAACTGTTTTTT. This translates into CASRTDRGREEKLFF.

This chain joins TRBV28 and TRBJ2-7; 7 nucleotides align to TRBD1. Germline lookup yields CDR1 MDHEN and CDR2 SYDVKM. The CDR3 sequence is 13 residues long. With 4 bases clipped from V and 6 bases from J, the junction kept 6 bases outside the gene matches. The CDR3 spells CASSSFRQGEQYF. CDR3 in DNA: TGTGCCAGCAGTTCCTTTCGACAGGGCGAGCAGTACTTC.

The V gene is TRBV5-1, the J gene TRBJ2-7, with a possible D match to TRBD1 (6 bases). Trimming cost V 5 bases and J 5 bases, with 14 bases left between them. The V gene's germline CDR1 is SGHRS and CDR2 YFSETQ. This CDR3 spans 13 amino acids. The CDR3 loop is CASSQGPPHEQYF. CDR3 nucleotide sequence: TGCGCCAGCAGTCAGGGGCCGCCCCACGAGCAGTACTTC.